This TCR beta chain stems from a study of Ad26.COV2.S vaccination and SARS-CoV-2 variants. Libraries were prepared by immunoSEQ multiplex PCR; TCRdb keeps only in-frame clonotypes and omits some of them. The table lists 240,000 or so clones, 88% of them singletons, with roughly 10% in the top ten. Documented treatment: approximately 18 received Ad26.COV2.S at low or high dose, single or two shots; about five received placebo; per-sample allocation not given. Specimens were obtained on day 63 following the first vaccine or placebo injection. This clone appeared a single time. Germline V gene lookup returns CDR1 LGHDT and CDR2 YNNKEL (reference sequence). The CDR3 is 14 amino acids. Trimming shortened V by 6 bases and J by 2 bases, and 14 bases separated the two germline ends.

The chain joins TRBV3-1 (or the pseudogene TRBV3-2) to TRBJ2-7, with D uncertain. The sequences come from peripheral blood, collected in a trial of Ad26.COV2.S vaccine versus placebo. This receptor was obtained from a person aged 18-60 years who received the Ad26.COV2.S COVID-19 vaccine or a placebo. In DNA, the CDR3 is TGTGCCAGCAGTCCATTGCAGAGAACCTACGAGCAGTACTTC. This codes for CASSPLQRTYEQYF.